Given below is one T cell receptor beta chain in context. The CDR3 runs 16 residues. V lost 4 bases to trimming and J lost 5 bases, with 21 bases between them. Per the germline V gene, CDR1 is SGDLS and CDR2 is YYNGEE. The data derive from a study of CD8+CD57+ T cells in acquired aplastic anemia. Profiles of TCR beta VDJ and CDR3 were generated from a genomic DNA template. TCRdb recomputed calls from the reads with MiXCR, one row per CDR3 protein. The sample shows approximately 380,000 distinct CDR3 sequences, around 72% of them seen only once. The TCR sequence derives from a human donor in good health, serving as a control. The chain carries TRBV9 and TRBJ2-5; the D call may be TRBD1 or TRBD2 (7 bases each). Sequencing input: sorted CD4+, CD8+, or CD8+CD57+ T cells (not recorded which) from PBMCs. CDR3 in DNA: TGTGCCAGCAGCTTTGCAGGGGGGGGGACAGTCGAGACCCAGTACTTC. This codes for CASSFAGGGTVETQYF. Supplemented by reference TRBV9 and TRBJ2-5, the full variable domain reads DSGVTQTPKHLITATGQRVTLRCSPRSGDLSVYWYQQSLDQGLQFLIQYYNGEERAKGNILERFSAQQFPDLHSELNLSSLELGDSALYFCASSFAGGGTVETQYFGPGTRLLVL.